This T cell receptor (beta chain) was captured by sequencing in a study of T cell changes during pregnancy in multiple sclerosis. The protocol was immunoSEQ multiplex PCR, while the TCRdb copy is restricted to in-frame clones and leaves out a portion. This table holds roughly 97,000 clones, 90% found once. CDR3 length: 12 residues. Looked up from germline, CDR1 is GTSNPN and CDR2 is SVGIG (reference sequence). Trimming left V 5 bases short and J 4 bases short, with 9 bases between. The chain links TRBV30 to TRBJ1-5, with a tentative D call TRBD1 (5 bases). Material: peripheral blood, obtained in the second trimester of pregnancy. This TCR derives from a female donor in good health, enrolled as a control in a pregnancy study. The CDR3 region is CAWAGSNQPQHF. In nucleotides, the CDR3 is TGTGCCTGGGCAGGGTCTAATCAGCCCCAGCATTTT. Looking up the rest from reference TRBV30 and TRBJ1-5 gives the full variable domain: SQTIHQWPATLVQPVGSPLSLECTVEGTSNPNLYWYRQAAGRGLQLLFYSVGIGQISSEVPQNLSASRPQDRQFILSSKKLLLSDSGFYLCAWAGSNQPQHFGDGTRLSIL.